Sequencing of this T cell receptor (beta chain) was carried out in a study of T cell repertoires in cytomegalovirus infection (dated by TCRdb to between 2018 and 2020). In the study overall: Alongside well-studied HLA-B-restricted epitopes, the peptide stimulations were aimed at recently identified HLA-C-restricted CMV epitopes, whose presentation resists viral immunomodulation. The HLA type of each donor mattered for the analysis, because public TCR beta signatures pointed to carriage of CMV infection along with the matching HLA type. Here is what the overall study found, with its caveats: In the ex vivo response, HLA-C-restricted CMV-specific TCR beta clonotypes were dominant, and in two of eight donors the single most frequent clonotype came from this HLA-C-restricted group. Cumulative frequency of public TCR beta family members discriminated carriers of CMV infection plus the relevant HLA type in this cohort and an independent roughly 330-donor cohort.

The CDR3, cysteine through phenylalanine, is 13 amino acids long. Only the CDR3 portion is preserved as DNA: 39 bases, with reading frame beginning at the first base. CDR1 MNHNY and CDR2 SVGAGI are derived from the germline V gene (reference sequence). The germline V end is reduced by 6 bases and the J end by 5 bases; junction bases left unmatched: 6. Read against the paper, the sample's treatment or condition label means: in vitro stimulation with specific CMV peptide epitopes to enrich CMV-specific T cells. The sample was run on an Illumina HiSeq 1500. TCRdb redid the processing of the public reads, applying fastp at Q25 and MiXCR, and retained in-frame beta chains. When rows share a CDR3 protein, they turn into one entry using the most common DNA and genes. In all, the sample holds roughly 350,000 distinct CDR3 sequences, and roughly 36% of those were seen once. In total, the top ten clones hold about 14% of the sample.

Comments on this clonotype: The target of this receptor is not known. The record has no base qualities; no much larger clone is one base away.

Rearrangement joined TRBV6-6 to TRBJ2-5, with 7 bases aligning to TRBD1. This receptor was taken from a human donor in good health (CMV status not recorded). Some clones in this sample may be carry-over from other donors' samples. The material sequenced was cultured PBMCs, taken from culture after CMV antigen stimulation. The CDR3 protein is CASRQGQLETQYF. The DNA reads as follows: TGTGCCAGCAGGCAGGGACAGTTGGAGACCCAGTACTTC.